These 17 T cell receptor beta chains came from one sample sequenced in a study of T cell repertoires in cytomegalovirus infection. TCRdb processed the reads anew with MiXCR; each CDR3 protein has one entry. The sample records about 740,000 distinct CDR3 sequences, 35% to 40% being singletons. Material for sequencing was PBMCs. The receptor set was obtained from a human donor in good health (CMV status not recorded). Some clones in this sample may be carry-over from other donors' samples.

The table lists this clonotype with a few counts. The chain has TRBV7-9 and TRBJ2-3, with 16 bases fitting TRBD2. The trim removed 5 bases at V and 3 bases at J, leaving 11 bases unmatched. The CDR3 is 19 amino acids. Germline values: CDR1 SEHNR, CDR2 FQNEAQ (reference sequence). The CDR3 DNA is TGTGCCAGCAGCACTGCGGGACTAGCGGGAGGGCCTCGGACAGATACGCAGTATTTT. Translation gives CASSTAGLAGGPRTDTQYF.

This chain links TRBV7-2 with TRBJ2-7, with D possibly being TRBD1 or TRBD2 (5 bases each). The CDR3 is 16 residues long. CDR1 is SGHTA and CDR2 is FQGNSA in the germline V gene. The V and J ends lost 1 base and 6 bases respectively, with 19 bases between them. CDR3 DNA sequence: TGTGCCAGCAGCTTAGGAGGGGCGGATCCGGTAGGCGAGCAGTACTTC. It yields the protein CASSLGGADPVGEQYF.

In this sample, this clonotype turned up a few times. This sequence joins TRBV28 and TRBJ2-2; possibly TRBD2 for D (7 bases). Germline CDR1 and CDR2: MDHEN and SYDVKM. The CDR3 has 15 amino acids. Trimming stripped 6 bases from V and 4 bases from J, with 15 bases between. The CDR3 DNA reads TGTGCCAGCAGGGGGGGGGACATCTTCACCGGGGAGCTGTTTTTT. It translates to CASRGGDIFTGELFF.

CDR3 region: CSARGLKGGESNEQFF. As DNA, the CDR3 is TGCAGTGCTAGGGGTCTAAAAGGGGGGGAGAGCAATGAGCAGTTCTTC. The chain has TRBV20-1 and TRBJ2-1, with a weak D call TRBD2 (7 bases). V lost 3 bases and J 6 bases, leaving 21 bases between the germline ends. The CDR3 is 16 residues long. The germline CDR1 and CDR2 sequences are DFQATT and SNEGSKA (reference sequence).

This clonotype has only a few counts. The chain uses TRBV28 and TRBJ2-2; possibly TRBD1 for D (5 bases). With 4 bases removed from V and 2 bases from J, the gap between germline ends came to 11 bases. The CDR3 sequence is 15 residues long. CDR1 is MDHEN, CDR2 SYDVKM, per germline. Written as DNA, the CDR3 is TGTGCCAGCAGTTCGGACATATTCAACACCGGGGAGCTGTTTTTT. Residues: CASSSDIFNTGELFF.

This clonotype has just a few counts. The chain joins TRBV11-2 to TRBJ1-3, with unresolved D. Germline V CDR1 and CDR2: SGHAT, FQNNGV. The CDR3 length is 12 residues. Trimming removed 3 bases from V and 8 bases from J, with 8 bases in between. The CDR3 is CASSFRHYTIYF. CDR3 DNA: TGTGCCAGCAGCTTTCGTCATTACACCATATATTTT.

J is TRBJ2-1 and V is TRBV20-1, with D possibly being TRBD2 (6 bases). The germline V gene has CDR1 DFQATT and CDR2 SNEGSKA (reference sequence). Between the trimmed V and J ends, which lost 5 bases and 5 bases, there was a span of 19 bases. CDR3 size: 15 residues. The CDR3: CSAFDFGGTHNEQFF. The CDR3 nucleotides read TGCAGTGCTTTCGACTTTGGCGGGACCCACAATGAGCAGTTCTTC.

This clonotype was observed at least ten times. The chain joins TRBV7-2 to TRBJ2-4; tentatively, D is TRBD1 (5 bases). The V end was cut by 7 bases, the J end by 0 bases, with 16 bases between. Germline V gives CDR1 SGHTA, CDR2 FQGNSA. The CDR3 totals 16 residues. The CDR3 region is CASNFDSALAKNIQYF. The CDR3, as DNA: TGTGCCAGCAACTTCGACAGCGCCCTAGCCAAAAACATTCAGTACTTC.

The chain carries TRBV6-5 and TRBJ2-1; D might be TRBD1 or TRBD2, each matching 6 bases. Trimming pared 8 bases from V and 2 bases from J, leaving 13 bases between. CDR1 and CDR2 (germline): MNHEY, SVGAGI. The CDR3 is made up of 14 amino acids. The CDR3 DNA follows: TGTGCCAGCGAAAAGGGGGGAGCCTACAATGAGCAGTTCTTC. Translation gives CASEKGGAYNEQFF.

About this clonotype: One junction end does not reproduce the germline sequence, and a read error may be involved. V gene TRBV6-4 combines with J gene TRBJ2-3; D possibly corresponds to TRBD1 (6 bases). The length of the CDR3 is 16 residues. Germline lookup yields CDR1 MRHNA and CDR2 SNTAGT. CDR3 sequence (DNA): TGTGCCAGCAGTGACAACAGACAGGTGCCGACAGATACGCCGTCTTTT. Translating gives CASSDNRQVPTDTPSF.

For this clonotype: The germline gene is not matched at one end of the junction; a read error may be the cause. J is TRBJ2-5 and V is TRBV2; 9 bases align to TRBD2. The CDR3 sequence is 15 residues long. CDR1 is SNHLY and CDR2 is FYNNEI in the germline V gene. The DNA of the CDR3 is TGTGCCAGCAGTTCGACAGCGGGGGGCCAAGATACCCAGTACTTC. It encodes CASSSTAGGQDTQYF.

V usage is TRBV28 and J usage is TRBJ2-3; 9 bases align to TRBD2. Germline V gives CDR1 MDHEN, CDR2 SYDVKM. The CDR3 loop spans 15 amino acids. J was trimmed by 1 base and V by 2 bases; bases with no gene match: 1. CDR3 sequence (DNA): TGTGCCAGCAGTTTACTAGCGGGGTGCACAGATACGCAGTATTTT. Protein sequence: CASSLLAGCTDTQYF.

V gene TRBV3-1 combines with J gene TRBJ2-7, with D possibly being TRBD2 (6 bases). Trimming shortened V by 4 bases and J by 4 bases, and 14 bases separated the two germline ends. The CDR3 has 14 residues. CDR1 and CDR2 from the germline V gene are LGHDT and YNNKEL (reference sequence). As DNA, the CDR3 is TGTGCCAGCAGCCGGGCTGCGGGGCGTTACGAGCAGTACTTC. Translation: CASSRAAGRYEQYF.

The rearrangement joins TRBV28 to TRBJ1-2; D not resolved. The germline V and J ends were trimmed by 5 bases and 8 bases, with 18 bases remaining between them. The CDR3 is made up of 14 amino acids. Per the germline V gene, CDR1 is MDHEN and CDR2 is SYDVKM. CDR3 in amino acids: CASSAQPQLGGYTF. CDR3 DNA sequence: TGTGCCAGCAGTGCTCAGCCCCAGCTAGGAGGCTACACCTTC.

The CDR3 nucleotides read TGTGCCAGCAGCAGGGACAGAACCACAGTCTACACCTTC. Translating it yields CASSRDRTTVYTF. The gene calls are TRBV6-8 and TRBJ1-2, with 7 bases that match TRBD1. The CDR3 covers 13 residues. CDR1 is MNHGY and CDR2 is SAAAGT in the germline V gene. The junction had 11 bases not matched to a gene; V was cut back by 6 bases and J by 10 bases.

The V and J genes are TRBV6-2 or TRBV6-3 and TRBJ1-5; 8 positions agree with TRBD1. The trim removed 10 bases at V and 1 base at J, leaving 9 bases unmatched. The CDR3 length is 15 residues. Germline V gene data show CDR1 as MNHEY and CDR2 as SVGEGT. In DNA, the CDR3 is TGTGCCACTACGGGCAGGGGGCGAAGCAATCAGCCCCAGCATTTT. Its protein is CATTGRGRSNQPQHF.

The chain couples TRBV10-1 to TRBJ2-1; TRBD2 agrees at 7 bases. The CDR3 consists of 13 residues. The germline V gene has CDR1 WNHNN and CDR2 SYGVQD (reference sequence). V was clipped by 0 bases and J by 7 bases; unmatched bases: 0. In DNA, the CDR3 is TGCGCCAGCAGTGAGTCAGCGGGGAATGAGCAGTTCTTC. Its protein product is CASSESAGNEQFF.